A single sample is the source of the 20 T cell receptor beta chains below, sequenced in a study of shared clonotypes between healthy human individuals. Profiled with immunoSEQ multiplex PCR; TCRdb holds only in-frame clones, not every one. The sample holds 530,000 or so clones, about 79% seen once. Source material: PBMCs. The receptor set was obtained from a middle-aged woman in good health. Some clones in this sample may be carry-over from other donors' samples.

This chain joins TRBV4-1 and TRBJ2-1, with 9 bases matching TRBD2. This CDR3 comprises 22 residues. CDR1 is MGHRA, CDR2 YSYEKL, per germline. V lost 1 base and J lost 0; bases outside the gene matches: 19. For the CDR3, the DNA is TGCGCCAGCAGCCAAGTGGGGCCCCCGCTAGCGGGATTCAAAAGCTCCTACAATGAGCAGTTCTTC. Protein product: CASSQVGPPLAGFKSSYNEQFF.

V is TRBV1 and J is TRBJ2-5; the table names TRBD2, a call not compared with the DNA. TRBV1 is shown as a pseudogene. This CDR3 has 18 residues. CDR3 nucleotides: TGCACCAGCAGCCAAGATGAGGCGGGAGGGCCGAGGCAAGAGACCCAGTACTTC. It codes for CTSSQDEAGGPRQETQYF.

CDR3 in amino acids: CASSERSGRAGEQYF. In DNA, the CDR3 is TGTGCCAGCAGTGAACGTAGCGGGAGGGCCGGCGAGCAGTACTTC. The chain is built from TRBV2 and TRBJ2-7, with TRBD2 identical over 11 bases. Germline-derived CDR1 and CDR2 are SNHLY and FYNNEI. The V segment lost 2 bases and the J segment 6 bases; nucleotides outside the gene matches: 6. CDR3 size: 15 residues.

This sequence joins TRBV7-3 and TRBJ2-1, with 13 bases identical to TRBD2. The trim removed 4 bases at V and 4 bases at J, leaving 13 bases unmatched. This CDR3 comprises 19 residues. Germline assignment: CDR1 SGHTA and CDR2 FQGTGA. Here the CDR3 reads CASSSPGLAGTKTYNEQFF. In DNA form, the CDR3 reads TGTGCCAGCAGCTCACCGGGACTAGCGGGGACGAAAACATACAATGAGCAGTTCTTC.

The chain carries TRBV7-3 and TRBJ1-5; 12 bases match TRBD1. V trimming: 4 bases; J trimming: 1 base; junction bases outside the gene matches: 2. The CDR3 is 16 amino acids. Germline V CDR1 and CDR2: SGHTA, FQGTGA. The CDR3 sequence is CASSSGTGGSNQPQHF. The CDR3 region has the DNA TGTGCCAGCAGCTCAGGGACAGGGGGCAGCAATCAGCCCCAGCATTTT.

This chain uses TRBV5-4 with TRBJ2-7; D call uncertain. This CDR3 has 15 residues. CDR1 SGHNT and CDR2 YYREEE come from the germline V gene (reference sequence). Deletions cut 0 bases from V and 3 bases from J, with 13 bases between. The CDR3 bases are TGTGCCAGCAGCTTGGAGTCTAACCCACTCTACGAGCAGTACTTC. Amino acid sequence: CASSLESNPLYEQYF.

The chain joins TRBV6-1 to TRBJ1-2, with 12 bases aligning to TRBD1. Looked up from germline, CDR1 is MNHNS and CDR2 is SASEGT. The CDR3 spans 16 residues. The junction had 9 bases not matched to a gene; V was cut back by 4 bases and J by 6 bases. The CDR3 DNA sequence: TGTGCCAGCAGTGGTCTGACCGGGACAGGGGGCGATGGCTACACCTTC. The encoded protein is CASSGLTGTGGDGYTF.

On this clone: The sample contains more than one DNA sequence encoding this CDR3. This chain joins TRBV28 and TRBJ1-1; D call uncertain. Germline V gives CDR1 MDHEN, CDR2 SYDVKM. The V and J ends lost 6 bases and 8 bases respectively, with 10 bases between them. The CDR3 contains 11 residues. The CDR3 here is CASSRTTEAFF. The CDR3 DNA follows: TGTGCCAGCAGCCGCACTACAGAAGCTTTCTTT.

A word on this clone: The same CDR3 also results from other DNA sequences found in this sample. The chain recombines TRBV20-1 with TRBJ2-3; no reliable D call. This CDR3 region has 10 residues. V was trimmed by 1 base and J by 6 bases, leaving 2 bases between them. Germline lookup yields CDR1 DFQATT and CDR2 SNEGSKA (reference sequence). The CDR3 sequence: CSARADTQYF. The CDR3 DNA is TGCAGTGCTAGAGCGGATACGCAGTATTTT.

This chain connects TRBV28 to TRBJ2-7; no clear D gene. Trimming left V 8 bases short and J 3 bases short, with 11 bases between. The CDR3 spans 12 residues. Per germline, CDR1 MDHEN and CDR2 SYDVKM. CDR3 region: CASGPPLYEQYF. CDR3 coding DNA: TGTGCCAGCGGCCCCCCCCTCTACGAGCAGTACTTC.

This clone was found once. This sequence joins TRBV5-4 and TRBJ2-3; D might be TRBD2 (5 bases). The V gene's germline CDR1 is SGHNT and CDR2 YYREEE (reference sequence). The length of the CDR3 is 16 residues. Deletions cut 4 bases from V and 1 base from J, with 16 bases between. The CDR3 coding sequence is TGTGCCAGCAGCCCGGGTCCCTCGGAGGGCACAGATACGCAGTATTTT. This translates into CASSPGPSEGTDTQYF. The variable domain in full, completed from reference TRBV5-4 and TRBJ2-3, reads ETGVTQSPTHLIKTRGQQVTLRCSSQSGHNTVSWYQQALGQGPQFIFQYYREEENGRGNFPPRFSGLQFPNYSSELNVNALELDDSALYLCASSPGPSEGTDTQYFGPGTRLTVL.

The rearrangement uses TRBV19 and TRBJ2-6; D uncertain. CDR3 length equals 16 residues. V shed 3 bases and J shed 2 bases, with 11 bases lying between them. Germline loops: CDR1 LNHDA, CDR2 SQIVND (reference sequence). CDR3 sequence: CASSMFGQPGANVLTF. CDR3 bases: TGTGCCAGTAGTATGTTCGGCCAGCCTGGGGCCAACGTCCTGACTTTC.

The chain couples TRBV7-2 to TRBJ2-1, with 9 bases matching TRBD1. Germline V gene lookup returns CDR1 SGHTA and CDR2 FQGNSA. The CDR3 is made up of 16 amino acids. With V trimmed by 5 bases and J by 5 bases, 10 bases remained unmatched. The CDR3, as DNA: TGTGCCAGCAGCCCCGACGGGACAGGGAGCCACAATGAGCAGTTCTTC. Translation: CASSPDGTGSHNEQFF.

The gene calls are TRBV6-4 and TRBJ2-1; D is perhaps TRBD2 (5 bases). V was pared by 0 bases and J by 7 bases, with 16 bases between. Germline assignment: CDR1 MRHNA and CDR2 SNTAGT. CDR3 length: 16 amino acids. CDR3 sequence reads: CASSDSVDGVWNEQFF. The CDR3, as DNA: TGTGCCAGCAGTGACTCGGTGGACGGGGTGTGGAATGAGCAGTTCTTC.

This chain connects TRBV9 to TRBJ2-3; D possibly uses TRBD1 or TRBD2 (7 bases each). The length of the CDR3 is 16 residues. Germline V CDR1 and CDR2: SGDLS, YYNGEE. V lost 4 bases and J 3 bases, leaving 18 bases between the germline ends. CDR3 in DNA: TGTGCCAGCAGCTTCGGGGGAGGGGGCCTAACAGATACGCAGTATTTT. It codes for CASSFGGGGLTDTQYF.

This clone was observed a few times. This chain joins TRBV5-1 and TRBJ2-1, with 9 bases identical to TRBD1. The ends lost 0 bases at V and 7 bases at J; junction bases unmatched: 5. Germline CDR1 and CDR2: SGHRS and YFSETQ. The CDR3 spans 15 residues. In DNA, the CDR3 is TGCGCCAGCAGCTTGGTAGACGGACAGGGGAATGAGCAGTTCTTC. Its protein product is CASSLVDGQGNEQFF. Together with reference TRBV5-1 and TRBJ2-1, the CDR3 gives the full variable domain: KAGVTQTPRYLIKTRGQQVTLSCSPISGHRSVSWYQQTPGQGLQFLFEYFSETQRNKGNFPGRFSGRQFSNSRSEMNVSTLELGDSALYLCASSLVDGQGNEQFFGPGTRLTVL.

The genes are TRBV10-3 and TRBJ2-7, with TRBD2 as a possible D gene (5 bases). CDR1 and CDR2 (germline): ENHRY, SYGVKD. The germline V and J ends were trimmed by 7 bases and 9 bases, with 19 bases remaining between them. This CDR3 is built from 13 residues. CDR3 nucleotide sequence: TGTGCCATCACGACTACGCACCAGTTCGGGCAGTACTTC. Its translation is CAITTTHQFGQYF.

The chain recombines TRBV6-1 with TRBJ2-5; D is unresolved. The CDR3 spans 15 residues. Germline V gives CDR1 MNHNS, CDR2 SASEGT. V dropped 0 bases and J dropped 5 bases, with 13 bases sitting between them. The CDR3 here is CASSEANGLWETQYF. The CDR3, as DNA: TGTGCCAGCAGTGAAGCAAATGGGCTCTGGGAGACCCAGTACTTC.

This chain uses TRBV5-1 with TRBJ2-5, with D hard to call. Germline-derived CDR1 and CDR2 are SGHRS and YFSETQ. This CDR3 contains 13 residues. V was trimmed by 0 bases and J by 3 bases, leaving 6 bases between them. CDR3 coding DNA: TGCGCCAGCAGCTTGGTCGTGAAAGAGACCCAGTACTTC. Translation: CASSLVVKETQYF.

The genes are TRBV28 and TRBJ1-5, with a tentative D call TRBD1 (5 bases). The CDR3 contains 15 residues. Germline assignment: CDR1 MDHEN and CDR2 SYDVKM. Trimming cost V 6 bases and J 7 bases, with 19 bases left between them. CDR3 region: CASSPERGVGQPQHF. CDR3 nucleotide sequence: TGTGCCAGCAGCCCAGAGCGGGGGGTAGGGCAGCCCCAGCATTTT. Combining the CDR3 with reference TRBV28 and TRBJ1-5 gives the whole variable domain DVKVTQSSRYLVKRTGEKVFLECVQDMDHENMFWYRQDPGLGLRLIYFSYDVKMKEKGDIPEGYSVSREKKERFSLILESASTNQTSMYLCASSPERGVGQPQHFGDGTRLSIL.